The clone carrying this T cell receptor beta chain was seen a few times. Its cognate antigen is unknown. A much larger clone is a single base away; this may be a read error. CDR3 size: 13 residues. V lost 7 bases, J lost 2 bases, and 2 bases stayed unmatched. CDR1 and CDR2 (germline): SNHLY, FYNNEI. The library was made from cDNA and included unique molecular identifiers. TCRdb reprocessed the PCR reads via MiXCR and lists one record per CDR3 protein. The sample lists hundreds of thousands of distinct CDR3 sequences; roughly 27% were seen once. The data belong to a study of post-analysis software for immune sequencing data. The study's findings and limits: Compared with controls, patients had more of roughly five TRBV segments, including TRBV5-6, TRBV5-1 and TRBV20-1.

The receptor was derived from a girl between 5 and 17 years old with multiple sclerosis. The sequenced sample consisted of blood. The rearrangement uses TRBV2 and TRBJ2-1; 7 bases agree with TRBD1. CDR3 sequence reads: CASTGTAYNEQFF. In DNA, the CDR3 is TGTGCCAGCACCGGGACAGCCTACAATGAGCAGTTCTTC.